These 9 T cell receptor beta chains originate from one sample sequenced in a study of cytomegalovirus exposure and HLA in healthy donors. Both 60 Vbeta primers and 13 Jbeta primers went into the PCR. Only in-frame clones appear in the TCRdb table, and some are missing; sequencing was by immunoSEQ multiplex PCR. Among some 130,000 clones, over 75% were seen once, and the ten largest hold around 1.2%. Sequenced sample: PBMCs. These receptors were obtained from a man aged 50 to 59 in good health and CMV-seronegative.

The rearrangement joins TRBV9 to TRBJ1-4; TRBD1 matches at 8 bases. The V and J ends lost 0 bases and 0 bases, in that order; junction bases with no gene match: 13. The CDR3 loop spans 20 amino acids. Germline CDR1 is SGDLS and CDR2 is YYNGEE. The chain's CDR3 is CASSVDAGGAGRATNEKLFF. As DNA, the CDR3 is TGTGCCAGCAGCGTAGATGCAGGGGGCGCGGGTAGAGCAACTAATGAAAAACTGTTTTTT.

The rearrangement links TRBV7-9 to TRBJ2-5; 8 nucleotides line up with TRBD1. Per the germline V gene, CDR1 is SEHNR and CDR2 is FQNEAQ (reference sequence). The CDR3 extends over 14 amino acids. Unmatched junction bases numbered 2, after V lost 5 bases and J lost 0 bases. This CDR3 is CASSAQGDQETQYF. The CDR3 DNA reads as TGTGCCAGCAGCGCACAGGGGGACCAAGAGACCCAGTACTTC.

This chain uses TRBV27 with TRBJ1-4; TRBD1 is a possible D gene (5 bases). Germline lookup yields CDR1 MNHEY and CDR2 SMNVEV (reference sequence). Trimming cost V 3 bases and J 4 bases, with 15 bases left between them. The CDR3 totals 16 residues. The CDR3 DNA sequence: TGTGCCAGCAGTTTTTCGGGGGTTGGGGGTAATGAAAAACTGTTTTTT. Its protein product is CASSFSGVGGNEKLFF. The full variable domain, in which reference TRBV27 and TRBJ1-4 provide the parts outside the CDR3, is EAQVTQNPRYLITVTGKKLTVTCSQNMNHEYMSWYRQDPGLGLRQIYYSMNVEVTDKGDVPEGYKVSRKEKRNFPLILESPSPNQTSLYFCASSFSGVGGNEKLFFGSGTQLSVL.

The sample holds one count of this clone. The CDR3 DNA reads TGTGCCAGCAGCTCCACCTTTAGGCTAGCGGGAGAGACCCAGTACTTC. Protein product: CASSSTFRLAGETQYF. V is TRBV7-9 and J is TRBJ2-5; 8 bases are shared with TRBD2. J gave up 4 bases and V 4 bases, and 11 bases lay outside the gene matches. The germline gives CDR1 SEHNR, CDR2 FQNEAQ (reference sequence). The CDR3 contains 16 residues.

This rearrangement joins TRBV2 to TRBJ2-7; TRBD1 matches at 7 bases. Germline V gene lookup returns CDR1 SNHLY and CDR2 FYNNEI. V gave up 7 bases and J gave up 3 bases; unmatched junction bases: 9. The CDR3 extends over 14 amino acids. The CDR3 loop reads CASTLTGALYEQYF. For the CDR3, the DNA is TGTGCCAGCACCCTTACAGGGGCACTCTACGAGCAGTACTTC.

This clone was found a few times. This sample includes further DNA sequences coding for the same CDR3. V is TRBV9 and J is TRBJ1-1; D perhaps matches TRBD1 (6 bases). CDR3 length: 14 amino acids. The V gene lost 3 bases and the J gene lost 1 base, with 10 bases spanning the gap. Germline CDR1 and CDR2: SGDLS and YYNGEE. CDR3 bases: TGTGCCAGCAGCGCGACAGGACAGAACACTGAAGCTTTCTTT. Residues: CASSATGQNTEAFF.

The rearrangement joins TRBV11-1 to TRBJ1-1; TRBD1 matches 9 bases. Trimming took 2 bases from V and 5 from J; bases not matched to a gene: 3. Germline assignment: CDR1 SGHAT and CDR2 FQDESV (reference sequence). This CDR3 is built from 14 residues. CDR3 sequence (DNA): TGTGCCAGCAGCTTAAACAGGGGGCGGACTGAAGCTTTCTTT. Translating it yields CASSLNRGRTEAFF.

The rearrangement links TRBV30 to TRBJ2-4; TRBD2 aligns across 8 bases. The CDR3 sequence is 14 residues long. Per the germline V gene, CDR1 is GTSNPN and CDR2 is SVGIG (reference sequence). Trimming removed 2 bases from V and 7 bases from J; junction bases left unmatched: 7. The CDR3, as DNA: TGTGCCTGGAGTTCAAGCGGGAGTGGCAACATTCAGTACTTC. This translates into CAWSSSGSGNIQYF.

The chain uses TRBV20-1 and TRBJ2-3; D call uncertain. The germline V gene encodes CDR1 DFQATT and CDR2 SNEGSKA (reference sequence). The CDR3 sequence is 9 residues long. CDR3 nucleotide sequence: TGCACCGGTCGGGATACGCAGTATTTT. It specifies CTGRDTQYF.